This T cell receptor (beta chain) was obtained from a study of vaccination effects on CD4 cells after COVID-19. Findings of the study overall: Whether induced by infection or by vaccine, clones showed marked clonal contraction late after vaccination. Early post-infection timepoints were missing from the study, which also had few convalescent patients.

About this clone itself: Its antigen remains unknown. The junction does not match germline at one end; this may be a read error.

This CDR3 contains 13 residues. Germline values: CDR1 MNHGY, CDR2 SVAAGI. Antigen-specific CD4+ T cell clonotypes were called by their expansion after viral peptide-pool culture in ViraFEST. When around nine days of culture had elapsed, CD4+ T cells were isolated. A density of approximately 2.2 million PBMC per well was used; these cells were cultured with approximately 9.3 IU/ml IL-2 and approximately 10 ug/ml peptides. Each culture had half its medium swapped for IL-2 medium on days 3 and 7. Sequencing was performed with immunoSEQ multiplex PCR; in TCRdb, only in-frame clones are kept and a portion is missing. In the table there are 25,000 to 35,000 clones, roughly 63% of which are singletons.

The rearrangement uses TRBV6-9 and TRBJ2-7; 8 bases match TRBD1. This TCR derives from a human donor who received a COVID-19 vaccine. Material: CD4+ T cells from PBMCs cultured with HCoV-229E spike peptides, obtained before COVID-19 vaccination. The CDR3 protein is CASSYRGQVTSSF. CDR3 sequence (DNA): TGTGCCAGCAGTTATAGGGGACAGGTGACTTCATCTTTC.